Presented here are 5 T cell receptor beta chains from one specimen sequenced in a study of blood T cell repertoires in COVID-19. Assay used: immunoSEQ multiplex PCR; TCRdb lists only in-frame clones, some missing. In the table there are 150,000 to 200,000 clones, roughly nine tenths of which are singletons. What was sequenced was peripheral blood. These receptor sequences come from a woman aged 70-85 years with acute or convalescent COVID-19.

This clone was counted once. The rearrangement links TRBV9 to TRBJ2-7; 9 bases map to TRBD2. Germline V gene data show CDR1 as SGDLS and CDR2 as YYNGEE. Trimming removed 0 bases from V and 3 bases from J; junction bases left unmatched: 1. The CDR3 has 14 residues. The CDR3 region is CASSVDSGSYEQYF. CDR3 bases: TGTGCCAGCAGCGTAGATAGCGGGAGCTACGAGCAGTACTTC.

This chain connects TRBV3-1 (or the pseudogene TRBV3-2) to TRBJ2-1; TRBD2 agrees at 9 bases. Germline V gene sequence: CDR1 LGHDT, CDR2 YNNKEL (reference sequence). V was pared by 2 bases and J by 3 bases, with 5 bases of the junction left unmatched. The CDR3 runs to 16 residues. In nucleotides, the CDR3 is TGTGCCAGCAGCCAAAAAGCGGGGGGTAACTACAATGAGCAGTTCTTC. It specifies CASSQKAGGNYNEQFF.

This chain uses TRBV11-3 with TRBJ2-7, with D tentatively TRBD2 (5 bases). Between the trimmed V and J ends, which lost 3 bases and 6 bases, there was a span of 12 bases. Germline loops: CDR1 SGHNT, CDR2 YENEEA. CDR3 length: 13 amino acids. CDR3 nucleotide sequence: TGTGCCAGCAGCTTCAACCTCGGAGGCGAGCAGTACTTC. Protein sequence: CASSFNLGGEQYF.

This clone was found a few times. The chain couples TRBV5-6 to TRBJ1-1; weak D call: TRBD1 (5 bases). CDR3 length: 15 amino acids. V shed 8 bases and J shed 5 bases, with 22 bases lying between them. Germline loops: CDR1 SGHDT, CDR2 YYEEEE. CDR3 in amino acids: CASRRGRGRRTEAFF. CDR3 nucleotide sequence: TGTGCCAGTCGCCGGGGTCGGGGGAGAAGAACTGAAGCTTTCTTT.

The V call is TRBV12-3 or TRBV12-4, the J call TRBJ1-3, with D tentatively TRBD1 (6 bases). V was pared by 8 bases and J by 0 bases, with 8 bases between. The CDR3 extends over 13 amino acids. The CDR3 is CASGQFSGNTIYF. The CDR3 DNA reads as TGTGCCAGCGGACAGTTCTCTGGAAACACCATATATTTT.